The T cell receptor (beta chain) under discussion was sequenced for a study of control samples from healthy donors and cancer patients. Profiling relied on immunoSEQ multiplex PCR, and the TCRdb table lists in-frame clones only, not all of them. Of 40,000 to 50,000 clones in the sample, over 90% were seen once. Sequencing input: PBMCs. The TCR comes from a woman aged 50 to 60 with head and neck cancer.

The CDR3 DNA sequence: TGTGCCAGTAACAGCGGGGGAGCTAACAATGAGCAGTTCTTC. Translated, it gives CASNSGGANNEQFF. This rearrangement joins TRBV19 to TRBJ2-1; 8 positions agree with TRBD2. This CDR3 spans 14 amino acids. Germline V gene lookup returns CDR1 LNHDA and CDR2 SQIVND (reference sequence). The J segment lost 5 bases and the V segment lost 7 bases, leaving 7 bases of the junction unmatched.